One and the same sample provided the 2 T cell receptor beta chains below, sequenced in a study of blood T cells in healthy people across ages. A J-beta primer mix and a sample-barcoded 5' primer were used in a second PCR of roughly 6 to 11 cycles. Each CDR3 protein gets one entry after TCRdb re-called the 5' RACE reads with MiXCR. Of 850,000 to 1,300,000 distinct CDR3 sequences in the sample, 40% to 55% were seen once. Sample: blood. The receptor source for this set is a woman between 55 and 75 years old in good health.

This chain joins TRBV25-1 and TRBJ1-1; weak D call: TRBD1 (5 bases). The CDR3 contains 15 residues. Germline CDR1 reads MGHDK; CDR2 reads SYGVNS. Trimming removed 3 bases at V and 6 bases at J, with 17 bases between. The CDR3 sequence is CASSEGGFLSAEAFF. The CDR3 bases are TGTGCCAGCAGTGAGGGGGGGTTCTTATCGGCTGAAGCTTTCTTT.

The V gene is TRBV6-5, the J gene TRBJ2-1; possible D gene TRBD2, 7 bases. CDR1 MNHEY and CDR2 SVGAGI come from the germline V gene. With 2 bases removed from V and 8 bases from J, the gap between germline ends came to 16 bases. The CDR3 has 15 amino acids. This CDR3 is CASSYGGGRFDEQFF. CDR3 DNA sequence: TGTGCCAGCAGTTACGGGGGGGGCCGATTCGATGAGCAGTTCTTC.